This T cell receptor beta chain was sequenced in a study of cytomegalovirus exposure and HLA in healthy donors. The study ran its PCR with 60 Vbeta and 13 Jbeta primers. The assay was immunoSEQ multiplex PCR, and TCRdb's table has in-frame clones only and misses some. The sample yields roughly 120,000 clones, about 86% seen once. Source material: PBMCs. The TCR originated in a woman in her 30s in good health and CMV-seronegative.

The CDR3 DNA follows: TGTGCCAGCAGCTTTAGGGGGTCGGGGAATGAGCAGTTCTTC. Its protein is CASSFRGSGNEQFF. The V gene is TRBV9, the J gene TRBJ2-1; D possibly corresponds to TRBD1 (6 bases). CDR1 is SGDLS and CDR2 is YYNGEE in the germline V gene. V was pared by 4 bases and J by 7 bases, with 15 bases between. The CDR3 is 14 amino acids.